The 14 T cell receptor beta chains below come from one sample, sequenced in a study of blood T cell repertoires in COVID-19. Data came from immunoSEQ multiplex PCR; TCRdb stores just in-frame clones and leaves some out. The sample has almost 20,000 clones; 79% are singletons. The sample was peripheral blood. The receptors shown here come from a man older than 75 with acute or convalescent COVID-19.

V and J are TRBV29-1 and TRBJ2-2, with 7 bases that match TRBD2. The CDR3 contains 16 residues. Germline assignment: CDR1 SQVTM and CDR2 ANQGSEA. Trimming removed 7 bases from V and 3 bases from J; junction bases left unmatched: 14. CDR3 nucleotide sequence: TGCAGCGCCCTCGAGGCGGGAGTCCGTCACACCGGGGAGCTGTTTTTT. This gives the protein CSALEAGVRHTGELFF.

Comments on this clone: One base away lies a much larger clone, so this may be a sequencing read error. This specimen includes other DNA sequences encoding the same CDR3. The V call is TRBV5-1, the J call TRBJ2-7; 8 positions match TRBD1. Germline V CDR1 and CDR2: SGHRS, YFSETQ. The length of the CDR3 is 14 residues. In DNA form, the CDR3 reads TGCGCCAGCAGCCTTGGACAGGGAAGCTACGAGCAGTACTTT. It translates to CASSLGQGSYEQYF.

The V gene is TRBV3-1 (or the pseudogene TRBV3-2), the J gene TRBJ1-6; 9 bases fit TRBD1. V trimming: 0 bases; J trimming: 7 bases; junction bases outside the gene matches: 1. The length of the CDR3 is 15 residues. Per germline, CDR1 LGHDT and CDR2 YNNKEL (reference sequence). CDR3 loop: CASSQDGTGNSPLHF. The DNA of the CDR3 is TGTGCCAGCAGCCAAGATGGGACAGGGAATTCACCCCTCCACTTT.

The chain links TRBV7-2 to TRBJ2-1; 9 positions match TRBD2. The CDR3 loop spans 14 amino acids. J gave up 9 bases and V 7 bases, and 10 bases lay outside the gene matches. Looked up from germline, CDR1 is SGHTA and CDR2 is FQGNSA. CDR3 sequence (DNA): TGTGCCAGCATCAAGGGACTAGCAGGTGGTGAGCAGTTCTTC. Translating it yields CASIKGLAGGEQFF.

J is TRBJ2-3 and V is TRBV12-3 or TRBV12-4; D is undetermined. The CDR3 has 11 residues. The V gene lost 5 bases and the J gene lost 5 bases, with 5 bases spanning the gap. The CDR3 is CASSQLDTQYF. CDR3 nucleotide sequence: TGTGCCAGCAGTCAACTAGATACGCAGTATTTT.

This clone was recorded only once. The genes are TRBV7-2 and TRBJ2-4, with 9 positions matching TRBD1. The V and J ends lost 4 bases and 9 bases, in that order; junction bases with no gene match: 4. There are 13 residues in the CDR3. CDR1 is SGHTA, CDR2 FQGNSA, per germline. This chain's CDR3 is CASSSQDRGIQYF. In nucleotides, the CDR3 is TGTGCCAGCAGCTCCCAGGACAGGGGCATTCAGTACTTC.

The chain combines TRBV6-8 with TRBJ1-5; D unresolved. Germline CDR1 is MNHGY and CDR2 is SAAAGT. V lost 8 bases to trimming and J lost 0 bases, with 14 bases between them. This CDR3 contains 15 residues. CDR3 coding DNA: TGTGCCAGCCTAGCCGGAGAAGATAGCAATCAGCCCCAGCATTTT. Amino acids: CASLAGEDSNQPQHF.

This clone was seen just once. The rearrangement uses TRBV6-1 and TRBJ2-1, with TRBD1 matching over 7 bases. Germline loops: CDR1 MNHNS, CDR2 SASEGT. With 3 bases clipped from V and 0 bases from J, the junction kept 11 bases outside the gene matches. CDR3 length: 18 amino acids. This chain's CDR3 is CASSDGAGDSLSYNEQFF. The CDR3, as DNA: TGTGCCAGCAGTGATGGAGCCGGGGACAGCCTCTCCTACAATGAGCAGTTCTTC.

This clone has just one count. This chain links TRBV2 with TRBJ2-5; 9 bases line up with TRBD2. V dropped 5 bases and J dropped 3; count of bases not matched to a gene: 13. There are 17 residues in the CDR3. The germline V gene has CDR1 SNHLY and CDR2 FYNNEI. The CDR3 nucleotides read TGTGCCAGCAGTCCCCTGGCGGGAGGGCCGGAGGAAGAGACCCAGTACTTC. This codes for CASSPLAGGPEEETQYF.

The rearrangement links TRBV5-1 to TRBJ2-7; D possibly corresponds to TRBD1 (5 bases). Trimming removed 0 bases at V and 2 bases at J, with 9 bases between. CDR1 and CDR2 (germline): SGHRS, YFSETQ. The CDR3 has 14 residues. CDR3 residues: CASSLAQGTYEQYF. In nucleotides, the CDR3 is TGCGCCAGCAGCTTGGCGCAGGGAACCTACGAGCAGTACTTC.

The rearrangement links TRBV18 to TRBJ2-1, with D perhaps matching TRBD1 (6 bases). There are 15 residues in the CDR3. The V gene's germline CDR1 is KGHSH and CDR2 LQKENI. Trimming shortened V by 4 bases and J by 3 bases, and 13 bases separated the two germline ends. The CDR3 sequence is CASSRRGTNYNEQFF. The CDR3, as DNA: TGTGCCAGCTCACGAAGGGGGACAAACTACAATGAGCAGTTCTTC.

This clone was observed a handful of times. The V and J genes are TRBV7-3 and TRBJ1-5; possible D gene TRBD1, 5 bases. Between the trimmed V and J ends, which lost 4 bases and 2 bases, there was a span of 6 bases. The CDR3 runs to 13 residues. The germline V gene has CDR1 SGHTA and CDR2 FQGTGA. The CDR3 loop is CASSSTGNQPQHF. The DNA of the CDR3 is TGTGCCAGCAGCTCGACAGGCAATCAGCCCCAGCATTTT.

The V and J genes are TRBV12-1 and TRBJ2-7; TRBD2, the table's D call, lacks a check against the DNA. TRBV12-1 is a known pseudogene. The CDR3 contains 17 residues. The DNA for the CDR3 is TGTGCCAGCAGCCTATCAGGACTAGCGGAAAGCTCCTACGAGCAGTACTTC. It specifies CASSLSGLAESSYEQYF.

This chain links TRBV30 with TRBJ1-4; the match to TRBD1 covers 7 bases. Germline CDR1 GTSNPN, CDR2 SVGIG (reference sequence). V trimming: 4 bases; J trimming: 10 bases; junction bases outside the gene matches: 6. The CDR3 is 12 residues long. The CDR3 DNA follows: TGTGCCTGGACTTCCCCAGGGGGAAAACTGTTTTTT. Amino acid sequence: CAWTSPGGKLFF.